These 22 T cell receptor beta chains came from one sample sequenced in a study of Graves' ophthalmopathy and Graves' hyperthyroidism. Amplification from RNA transcripts yielded the TCR beta CDR3 regions. HTBI primers were employed in first-round RT-PCR, then a second-round multiplex PCR followed. TCRdb passed the multiplex PCR reads through MiXCR, listing each CDR3 protein once. The sample carries about 1.2 million distinct CDR3 sequences, 35% to 40% recorded once. The specimen was peripheral blood or thyroid tissue (not recorded which). The origin of the receptors is an adult man with Graves' hyperthyroidism.

This sequence joins TRBV4-1 and TRBJ1-5, with 8 positions matching TRBD1. The trim removed 8 bases at V and 7 bases at J, leaving 16 bases unmatched. This CDR3 spans 16 amino acids. CDR1 and CDR2 from the germline V gene are MGHRA and YSYEKL. CDR3: CASGRTGRVLGQPQHF. CDR3 sequence (DNA): TGCGCCAGCGGCCGGACAGGGAGGGTGTTAGGGCAGCCCCAGCATTTT.

This clonotype was found many times. The rearrangement joins TRBV20-1 to TRBJ2-6; D unclear. The CDR3 contains 12 residues. Trimming stripped 2 bases from V and 4 bases from J, with 3 bases between. Germline V gene lookup returns CDR1 DFQATT and CDR2 SNEGSKA (reference sequence). CDR3 coding DNA: TGCAGTGCTAGATGGGGGGCCAACGTCCTGACTTTC. This sequence encodes CSARWGANVLTF.

There are many counts of this clonotype. This chain links TRBV19 with TRBJ1-2; D is possibly TRBD1 (6 bases). The CDR3 is made up of 14 amino acids. Trimming pared 5 bases from V and 5 bases from J, leaving 15 bases between. Germline values: CDR1 LNHDA, CDR2 SQIVND (reference sequence). In DNA form, the CDR3 reads TGTGCCAGTAGTTCGACAGGAGAGCCATATGGCTACACCTTC. Translation gives CASSSTGEPYGYTF.

There are many counts of this clonotype. The V call is TRBV25-1, the J call TRBJ1-1; D remains unclear. Germline-derived CDR1 and CDR2 are MGHDK and SYGVNS. CDR3 length equals 15 residues. V gave up 4 bases and J gave up 0 bases, with 12 bases separating them. As DNA, the CDR3 is TGTGCCAGCAGTGGATCTACGATTATGAACACTGAAGCTTTCTTT. Translation: CASSGSTIMNTEAFF.

This chain connects TRBV29-1 to TRBJ2-5; D may be TRBD2 (5 bases). Germline V gene data show CDR1 as SQVTM and CDR2 as ANQGSEA. With 6 bases removed from V and 3 bases from J, the gap between germline ends came to 14 bases. The CDR3 contains 13 residues. The CDR3 DNA is TGCAGCGTGGTCGGCGGGCGGGAAGAGACCCAGTACTTC. Translated, it gives CSVVGGREETQYF.

The chain is built from TRBV15 and TRBJ1-6; TRBD1 aligns across 7 bases. The junction had 8 bases not matched to a gene; V was cut back by 2 bases and J by 7 bases. The CDR3 runs 16 residues. CDR1 is LNHNV, CDR2 YYDKDF, per germline (reference sequence). The CDR3 reads CATSRSQGTENSPLHF. CDR3 DNA sequence: TGTGCCACCAGCAGAAGTCAGGGGACAGAGAATTCACCCCTCCACTTT.

Many counts were recorded for this clonotype. The DNA for the CDR3 is TGTGCCAGTTGTCAGACTCCTAACTATGGCTACACCTTC. It codes for CASCQTPNYGYTF. V and J are TRBV19 and TRBJ1-2; no firm D call. The germline V and J ends were trimmed by 8 bases and 0 bases, with 10 bases remaining between them. Germline CDR1 and CDR2: LNHDA and SQIVND (reference sequence). This CDR3 has 13 residues.

A single count supports this clonotype. The CDR3 does not end in the conserved phenylalanine or tryptophan, so this is likely a read error. No DNA is shown, since the ends of the CDR3 on it are uncertain; the CDR3 is the one TCRdb lists. The CDR3 region is CASSEGQGFY. This sequence joins TRBV2 and TRBJ1-4. The CDR3 is made up of 10 amino acids, end residues included. Germline loops: CDR1 SNHLY, CDR2 FYNNEI.

This clonotype was seen a handful of times. The J gene is TRBJ1-1, the V gene TRBV6-4; TRBD1 agrees at 7 bases. V lost 6 bases, J lost 4 bases, and 17 bases stayed unmatched. CDR3 length equals 17 residues. The V gene's germline CDR1 is MRHNA and CDR2 SNTAGT. This CDR3 is CASRDGTARINGTEAFF. The CDR3 coding sequence is TGTGCCAGCAGAGATGGGACAGCTCGAATAAACGGCACTGAAGCTTTCTTT.

The table lists this clonotype with a few counts. J is TRBJ2-7 and V is TRBV12-3 or TRBV12-4; 11 positions agree with TRBD2. This CDR3 is built from 13 residues. The junction had 6 bases not matched to a gene; V was cut back by 5 bases and J by 9 bases. In DNA, the CDR3 is TGTGCCAGCAGTGGAAGGACTAGCGGGTTGCAGTACTTC. Translated: CASSGRTSGLQYF.

This clonotype was detected only a few times. The chain employs TRBV6-5 and TRBJ1-6; D is perhaps TRBD1 (5 bases). V shed 2 bases and J shed 3 bases, with 14 bases lying between them. This CDR3 region has 17 residues. CDR1 MNHEY and CDR2 SVGAGI come from the germline V gene. CDR3 nucleotide sequence: TGTGCCAGCAGTTACGGTCCAGGGTCGGTCTATAATTCACCCCTCCACTTT. As protein: CASSYGPGSVYNSPLHF.

Turning to this clonotype: Likely a read error: the CDR3 ends without its conserved phenylalanine or tryptophan. The chain carries TRBV5-1 and TRBJ2-5; no reliable D call. Germline V gives CDR1 SGHRS, CDR2 YFSETQ. This CDR3 spans 11 amino acids. The CDR3 reads CASRWQETQYL. CDR3 sequence (DNA): TGTGCCAGCAGATGGCAAGAGACCCAGTACCTC.

This clonotype was seen repeatedly, ten times or more. The chain has TRBV10-2 and TRBJ2-5; the match to TRBD1 covers 7 bases. The germline CDR1 and CDR2 sequences are WSHSY and SAAADI. J gave up 3 bases and V 5 bases, and 6 bases lay outside the gene matches. The CDR3 loop spans 14 amino acids. CDR3 loop: CASSPQTGKETQYF. The CDR3 region has the DNA TGCGCCAGCAGTCCCCAGACAGGGAAAGAGACCCAGTACTTC.

The chain couples TRBV27 to TRBJ2-7; 7 positions agree with TRBD1. The CDR3 extends over 15 amino acids. Germline CDR1 and CDR2: MNHEY and SMNVEV (reference sequence). The junction had 6 bases not matched to a gene; V was cut back by 4 bases and J by 0 bases. The CDR3 nucleotides are TGTGCCAGCAGTTCAGGGACAGTATTCTCCTACGAGCAGTACTTC. Translated: CASSSGTVFSYEQYF.

This clonotype was seen ten or more times. The rearrangement links TRBV5-1 to TRBJ2-5; 14 bases map to TRBD2. The CDR3 covers 16 residues. Looked up from germline, CDR1 is SGHRS and CDR2 is YFSETQ. J lost 9 bases, V lost 4 bases, and 11 bases had no gene match. This CDR3 is CASSGPGLAGADSQYF. DNA of the CDR3: TGCGCCAGCAGCGGACCGGGACTAGCGGGAGCGGATTCCCAGTACTTC.

This clonotype was picked up many times. The chain is built from TRBV12-3 or TRBV12-4 and TRBJ1-1, with TRBD1 identical over 9 bases. CDR3 length: 16 amino acids. V gave up 4 bases and J gave up 1 base; unmatched junction bases: 7. Here the CDR3 reads CASSSGGTGTNTEAFF. CDR3 nucleotides: TGTGCCAGCAGTTCAGGTGGGACAGGGACGAACACTGAAGCTTTCTTT.

For this clonotype: Given the absence of the conserved phenylalanine or tryptophan at the CDR3 end, a read error is likely. The gene calls are TRBV24-1 and TRBJ2-7; D might be TRBD1 or TRBD2, each matching 5 bases. The CDR3 runs to 14 residues. V was cut by 2 bases and J by 9 bases, with 16 bases left in between. Germline CDR1 is KGHDR and CDR2 is SFDVKD. CDR3 amino acids: CATSDSPGTNGQYS. CDR3 coding DNA: TGTGCCACCAGTGATTCTCCGGGGACGAACGGGCAGTACTCC.

This clonotype was detected only a few times. The chain recombines TRBV14 with TRBJ1-2; unclear D gene. Trimming shortened V by 0 bases and J by 8 bases, and 19 bases separated the two germline ends. The CDR3 covers 16 residues. Looked up from germline, CDR1 is SGHDN and CDR2 is FVKESK. The DNA of the CDR3 is TGTGCCAGCAGCCAAGAGACTGATAGCCCGGGTCTGGGCTACACCTTC. It is translated as CASSQETDSPGLGYTF.

This chain links TRBV11-2 with TRBJ2-2; 7 bases agree with TRBD2. This CDR3 is built from 16 residues. V lost 5 bases and J lost 4; bases outside the gene matches: 10. Germline V gives CDR1 SGHAT, CDR2 FQNNGV. CDR3 amino acids: CASSGPASGPTGELFF. CDR3 bases: TGTGCCAGCAGCGGACCGGCTAGCGGACCCACCGGGGAGCTGTTTTTT.

This clonotype showed up many times. The rearrangement uses TRBV7-9 and TRBJ2-7; TRBD2 might be the D (6 bases). Looked up from germline, CDR1 is SEHNR and CDR2 is FQNEAQ (reference sequence). This CDR3 has 14 amino acids. V lost 1 base and J lost 2, with 9 bases in between. This CDR3 is CASSLEQRAYEQYF. CDR3 DNA sequence: TGTGCCAGCAGCTTAGAACAGCGGGCCTACGAGCAGTACTTC.

The chain couples TRBV7-9 to TRBJ2-7; TRBD1 agrees at 8 bases. The CDR3 length is 16 residues. V was clipped by 3 bases and J by 3 bases; unmatched bases: 10. Germline V gene lookup returns CDR1 SEHNR and CDR2 FQNEAQ (reference sequence). The CDR3 region is CASSFPTRDRNYEQYF. The CDR3 DNA reads TGTGCCAGCAGCTTCCCGACCCGGGACAGGAACTACGAGCAGTACTTC.

V is TRBV29-1 and J is TRBJ2-7, with 9 bases matching TRBD1. The CDR3 has 13 amino acids. V was clipped by 7 bases and J by 4 bases; unmatched bases: 8. Per the germline V gene, CDR1 is SQVTM and CDR2 is ANQGSEA. DNA for the CDR3: TGCAGCGCCGGAGGACAGGGGAAATACGAGCAGTACTTC. This translates into CSAGGQGKYEQYF.